The 10 T cell receptor beta chains in this list originate from one sample, sequenced in a study of cytomegalovirus exposure and HLA in healthy donors. The primer mix had 60 Vbeta and 13 Jbeta primers. Assay used: immunoSEQ multiplex PCR; TCRdb lists only in-frame clones, some missing. The sample has about 160,000 clones, 78% seen once. Sequences were obtained from PBMCs. The origin of the receptors is a male donor in good health and CMV-seronegative.

This clone was counted once. The chain recombines TRBV5-5 with TRBJ1-2, with D possibly being TRBD1 (6 bases). Trimming left V 4 bases short and J 5 bases short, with 15 bases between. Per the germline V gene, CDR1 is SGHKS and CDR2 is YYEKEE (reference sequence). The CDR3 is 14 amino acids. CDR3 in amino acids: CASSPDTQGYGYTF. CDR3 nucleotides: TGTGCCAGCAGCCCCGACACTCAGGGGTATGGCTACACCTTC.

The V gene is TRBV4-1, the J gene TRBJ2-5, with 8 positions matching TRBD1. The CDR3 has 16 amino acids. Germline trimming cut 3 bases from V and 4 bases from J; bases unmatched to any gene: 10. Germline loops: CDR1 MGHRA, CDR2 YSYEKL. CDR3 sequence (DNA): TGCGCCAGCAGCCATGACGCCCAGGGGGCCGGAGAGACCCAGTACTTC. Protein: CASSHDAQGAGETQYF.

This clone was detected only a few times. The chain combines TRBV7-9 with TRBJ1-5; no reliable D call. The CDR3 is 15 amino acids. The germline gives CDR1 SEHNR, CDR2 FQNEAQ (reference sequence). With 1 base removed from V and 0 bases from J, the gap between germline ends came to 7 bases. The DNA for the CDR3 is TGTGCCAGCAGCTTAGAAGGCGGTAGCAATCAGCCCCAGCATTTT. Translation gives CASSLEGGSNQPQHF.

The chain employs TRBV9 and TRBJ1-1; tentative D call: TRBD1 (5 bases). V lost 2 bases to trimming and J lost 0 bases, with 11 bases between them. Germline loops: CDR1 SGDLS, CDR2 YYNGEE. This CDR3 spans 15 amino acids. The CDR3 DNA is TGTGCCAGCAGCGTCGCTGCACAGGTGAACACTGAAGCTTTCTTT. It is translated as CASSVAAQVNTEAFF.

The chain uses TRBV7-8 and TRBJ1-1; TRBD1 might be the D (5 bases). The V end was cut by 2 bases, the J end by 6 bases, with 13 bases between. The length of the CDR3 is 14 residues. The germline CDR1 and CDR2 sequences are SGHVS and FQNEAQ. CDR3 nucleotides: TGTGCCAGCAGCTTAACGAGAACGGGGGCTGAAGCTTTCTTT. It is translated as CASSLTRTGAEAFF. Using reference TRBV7-8 and TRBJ1-1 for the parts outside the CDR3, the full variable domain is GAGVSQSPRYKVAKRGQDVALRCDPISGHVSLFWYQQALGQGPEFLTYFQNEAQLDKSGLPSDRFFAERPEGSVSTLKIQRTQQEDSAVYLCASSLTRTGAEAFFGQGTRLTVV.

The rearrangement uses TRBV30 and TRBJ2-1; 13 nucleotides agree with TRBD2. J gave up 4 bases and V 4 bases, and 7 bases lay outside the gene matches. The CDR3 is 16 residues long. Germline values: CDR1 GTSNPN, CDR2 SVGIG (reference sequence). CDR3 amino acids: CAWNKPGLAGYNEQFF. The CDR3 region has the DNA TGTGCCTGGAATAAACCGGGACTAGCGGGGTACAATGAGCAGTTCTTC.

The CDR3 protein is CASSERAGRSGNTIYF. The CDR3 bases are TGTGCCAGCAGTGAAAGGGCAGGGCGATCCGGAAACACCATATATTTT. The rearrangement uses TRBV2 and TRBJ1-3; D is perhaps TRBD1 (5 bases). Per germline, CDR1 SNHLY and CDR2 FYNNEI. This CDR3 is 16 amino acids long. V was pared by 2 bases and J by 4 bases, with 15 bases between.

J is TRBJ2-2 and V is TRBV7-9, with 14 bases matching TRBD2. The CDR3 extends over 17 amino acids. Germline V gene lookup returns CDR1 SEHNR and CDR2 FQNEAQ (reference sequence). The V gene end was trimmed by 5 bases and the J gene end by 6 bases; junction bases not matched to a gene: 8. The CDR3 DNA reads as TGTGCCAGCAGCCCACGGACTAGCGGGAGGTTTCCCGGGGAGCTGTTTTTT. Translated: CASSPRTSGRFPGELFF.

The CDR3 sequence: CSVEDWVQTGVATDTQYF. CDR3 DNA: TGCAGCGTTGAAGATTGGGTCCAGACAGGGGTGGCCACAGATACGCAGTATTTT. The chain joins TRBV29-1 to TRBJ2-3; TRBD1 aligns across 8 bases. Germline V gene sequence: CDR1 SQVTM, CDR2 ANQGSEA. V lost 0 bases, J lost 2 bases, and 13 bases stayed unmatched. The CDR3 is 18 residues long.

This rearrangement joins TRBV19 to TRBJ2-2; 8 bases are shared with TRBD2. Trimming at V came to 3 bases and at J to 0 bases, leaving 6 bases not matched to a gene. Germline V CDR1 and CDR2: LNHDA, SQIVND (reference sequence). The CDR3 length is 17 residues. This CDR3 reads CASSIRSGGANTGELFF. The CDR3 DNA sequence: TGTGCCAGTAGTATCAGGAGCGGGGGAGCGAACACCGGGGAGCTGTTTTTT.